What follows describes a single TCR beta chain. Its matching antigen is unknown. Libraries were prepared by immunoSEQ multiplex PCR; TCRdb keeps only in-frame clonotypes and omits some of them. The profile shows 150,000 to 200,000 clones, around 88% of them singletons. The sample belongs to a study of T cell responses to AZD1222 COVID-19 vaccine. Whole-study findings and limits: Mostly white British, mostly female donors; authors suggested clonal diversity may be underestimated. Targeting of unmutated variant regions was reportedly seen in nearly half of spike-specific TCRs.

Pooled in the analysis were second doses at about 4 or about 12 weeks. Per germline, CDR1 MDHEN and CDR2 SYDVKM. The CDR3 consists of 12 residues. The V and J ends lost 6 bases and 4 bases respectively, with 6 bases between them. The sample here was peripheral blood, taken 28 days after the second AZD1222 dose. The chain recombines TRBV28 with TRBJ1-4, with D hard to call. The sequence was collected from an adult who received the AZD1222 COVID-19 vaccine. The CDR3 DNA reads TGTGCCAGCAGCTCGATTAATGAAAAACTGTTTTTT. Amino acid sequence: CASSSINEKLFF. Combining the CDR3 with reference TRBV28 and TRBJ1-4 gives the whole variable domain DVKVTQSSRYLVKRTGEKVFLECVQDMDHENMFWYRQDPGLGLRLIYFSYDVKMKEKGDIPEGYSVSREKKERFSLILESASTNQTSMYLCASSSINEKLFFGSGTQLSVL.